Many counts were recorded for the clone carrying this T cell receptor beta chain. The cDNA came from 5'RACE, which used 10-nucleotide random UMIs. TCRdb reprocessed the 5' RACE reads with MiXCR, giving one entry per CDR3 protein. This table has 84,000 or so distinct CDR3 sequences, roughly 4.5% appearing once. Time point indicated: longitudinal time-point 3. PBMCs numbering 2 million and stored at -80 C yielded the unsorted libraries. This sample was taken from a study of neurological immune-mediated disorders. The CDR3 totals 14 residues. Trimming left V 5 bases short and J 4 bases short, with 14 bases between. Germline V CDR1 and CDR2: SGHVS, FNYEAQ.

V usage is TRBV7-6 and J usage is TRBJ1-1; D is possibly TRBD1 (6 bases). This clonotype was sampled from a woman aged 55-70 years with multiple sclerosis. The sequenced sample consisted of PBMCs. This chain's CDR3 is CASSVLDSLTEAFF. The CDR3 coding sequence is TGTGCCAGCAGCGTCCTGGACAGCCTCACTGAAGCTTTCTTT.